A selection of T cell receptor beta chains follows, all from one sample in a study of T cells after yellow fever vaccination. A single record per CDR3 protein comes from TCRdb applying MiXCR to the 5' RACE reads. The table includes about 550,000 distinct CDR3 sequences, roughly 19% detected once. This material consisted of PBMCs, taken 15 days after the yellow fever booster vaccination. Receptors originate from a man aged 30 to 39 who received the YFV17D yellow fever vaccine. CDR3s include the opening cysteine and the closing phenylalanine or tryptophan. A D gene is named only where the DNA matches it firmly. The size entry is marked missing in some rows and otherwise reads once, few, many or a size class.

V: TRBV7-7
D: TRBD1
size: few
J: TRBJ2-3
CDR3: CASSQDRGYTQYF
DNA: TGTGCTAGCAGCCAGGACAGGGGATATACGCAGTATTTT

V: TRBV20-1
D: TRBD2
size: -
J: TRBJ2-1
CDR3: CSAREGLAVNYNEQFF
DNA: TGCAGTGCTAGAGAAGGGCTAGCGGTAAACTACAATGAGCAGTTCTTC

V: TRBV12-3/TRBV12-4
D: -
size: -
J: TRBJ1-6
CDR3: CASRRGTGPLHF
DNA: TGTGCCAGCAGAAGAGGGACGGGTCCCCTCCACTTT

V: TRBV5-1
D: TRBD1
size: few
J: TRBJ2-7
CDR3: CASSLATTGVYEQYF
DNA: TGCGCCAGCAGCTTGGCCACGACAGGGGTGTACGAGCAGTACTTC

V: TRBV20-1
D: -
size: -
J: TRBJ2-1
CDR3: CSASTYNEQFF
DNA: TGCAGTGCTTCGACATACAATGAGCAGTTCTTC

V: TRBV29-1
D: -
size: few
J: TRBJ2-7
CDR3: CSVQERAYEQYF
DNA: TGCAGCGTGCAAGAGAGGGCCTACGAGCAGTACTTC

V: TRBV12-3/TRBV12-4
D: TRBD2
size: -
J: TRBJ2-7
CDR3: CASSLALLAGVGEQYF
DNA: TGTGCCAGCAGTTTAGCGCTACTAGCGGGAGTTGGCGAGCAGTACTTC

V: TRBV5-1
D: TRBD2
size: few
J: TRBJ2-7
CDR3: CASSLRQTSGRSYEQYF
DNA: TGCGCCAGCAGCTTGCGCCAAACTAGCGGGAGATCCTACGAGCAGTACTTC

V: TRBV10-3
D: -
size: -
J: TRBJ1-2
CDR3: CAIKGTVEFYGYTF
DNA: TGTGCCATCAAAGGGACCGTCGAGTTCTATGGCTACACCTTC

V: TRBV5-1
D: TRBD2
size: few
J: TRBJ2-7
CDR3: CASSLMPAGEYEQYF
DNA: TGCGCCAGCAGCTTAATGCCAGCGGGAGAATACGAGCAGTACTTC

V: TRBV18
D: -
size: -
J: TRBJ2-7
CDR3: CASSPSPGPYEQYF
DNA: TGTGCCAGCTCACCATCTCCAGGGCCCTACGAGCAGTACTTC

V: TRBV11-3
D: TRBD2
size: -
J: TRBJ2-1
CDR3: CASSAGTSGRSSEQFF
DNA: TGTGCCAGCAGCGCCGGGACTAGCGGGAGAAGTAGTGAGCAGTTCTTC

V: TRBV6-1
D: TRBD2
size: few
J: TRBJ2-7
CDR3: CASSPTSGKLYEQYF
DNA: TGTGCCAGCAGTCCGACTAGCGGGAAACTATACGAGCAGTACTTC

V: TRBV10-3
D: -
size: -
J: TRBJ2-7
CDR3: CAISLVSGYEQYF
DNA: TGTGCCATCAGTTTAGTGAGTGGCTACGAGCAGTACTTC

V: TRBV29-1
D: -
size: few
J: TRBJ2-5
CDR3: CSVFWVIEETQYF
DNA: TGCAGCGTTTTCTGGGTTATCGAAGAGACCCAGTACTTC

V: TRBV10-3
D: TRBD2
size: -
J: TRBJ2-2
CDR3: CAITPSGLAGESRGELFF
DNA: TGTGCCATCACCCCTAGCGGACTAGCGGGAGAATCTAGGGGGGAGCTGTTTTTT

V: TRBV3-1
D: -
size: -
J: TRBJ2-7
CDR3: CASSPLTGLTYEQYF
DNA: TGTGCCAGCAGCCCCCTTACAGGGTTAACCTACGAGCAGTACTTC

V: TRBV5-1
D: -
size: -
J: TRBJ2-3
CDR3: CASSQVRGAGTDTQYF
DNA: TGCGCCAGCAGCCAAGTGCGGGGTGCGGGGACAGATACGCAGTATTTT

V: TRBV14
D: -
size: few
J: TRBJ2-3
CDR3: CASSPKRPSTDTQYF
DNA: TGTGCCAGCAGCCCCAAGCGACCTAGCACAGATACGCAGTATTTT

V: TRBV18
D: -
size: -
J: TRBJ2-2
CDR3: CASSPLTTGGELFF
DNA: TGTGCCAGCTCACCACTTACTACTGGCGGGGAGCTGTTTTTT

V: TRBV15
D: -
size: -
J: TRBJ1-6
CDR3: CATSRGGNDNSPLHF
DNA: TGTGCCACCAGCAGAGGGGGAAACGATAATTCACCCCTCCACTTT